The 16 T cell receptor beta chains listed next were all sequenced from one sample in a study of CD8+ T cells in alopecia areata. Treatment noted: oral pan-JAK inhibitor, 5-10 mg twice daily. Sequencing templates came from extracted RNA that was reverse transcribed into cDNA. Libraries were prepared by immunoSEQ multiplex PCR; TCRdb keeps only in-frame clonotypes and omits some of them. The sample lists about 210,000 clones; over 40% were seen once. The sequences come from CD4+ T cells sorted from blood, collected around week 37, from a patient treated with tofacitinib. Receptors originate from a human donor with alopecia areata.

The V call is TRBV9, the J call TRBJ2-1, with 12 bases that match TRBD2. The CDR3 has 16 amino acids. V was pared by 3 bases and J by 9 bases, with 10 bases of the junction left unmatched. Germline V CDR1 and CDR2: SGDLS, YYNGEE. CDR3 DNA sequence: TGTGCCAGCAGCGGTACCCCGGGACTAGCGGGCACTGAGCAGTTCTTC. Amino acid sequence: CASSGTPGLAGTEQFF.

This clone was detected only a few times. V gene TRBV25-1 combines with J gene TRBJ2-1, with D maybe TRBD2 (6 bases). Trimming pared 6 bases from V and 5 bases from J, leaving 14 bases between. Germline V CDR1 and CDR2: MGHDK, SYGVNS. This CDR3 region has 14 residues. The chain's CDR3 is CASRPGGNHNEQFF. Written as DNA, the CDR3 is TGTGCCAGCAGGCCTGGGGGGAATCACAATGAGCAGTTCTTC.

The table lists this clone with a few counts. This sequence joins TRBV29-1 and TRBJ2-1; 7 nucleotides line up with TRBD1. CDR1 is SQVTM and CDR2 is ANQGSEA in the germline V gene. V was pared by 6 bases and J by 4 bases, with 12 bases of the junction left unmatched. The CDR3 runs to 15 residues. The CDR3 is CSVLDRDRGYNEQFF. Here the CDR3 DNA reads TGCAGCGTCCTCGACAGGGACCGGGGATACAATGAGCAGTTCTTC.

The genes are TRBV4-3 and TRBJ2-1; TRBD2 matches 10 bases. The germline CDR1 and CDR2 sequences are LGHNA and YSLEER. Unmatched junction bases numbered 8, after V lost 2 bases and J lost 4 bases. This CDR3 spans 17 amino acids. In DNA form, the CDR3 reads TGCGCCAGCAGCCAATCACCGGGACTAGCGCTATACAATGAGCAGTTCTTC. Encoded protein: CASSQSPGLALYNEQFF.

This clone appeared a few times. The V and J genes are TRBV4-2 and TRBJ1-1; a possible D gene is TRBD1 (5 bases). The CDR3 covers 15 residues. V was shortened by 4 bases and J by 1 base, with 13 bases between the two germline ends. CDR1 and CDR2 from the germline V gene are LGHNA and YNFKEQ. CDR3 sequence reads: CASSLDSGTNTEAFF. For the CDR3, the DNA is TGTGCCAGCAGCCTCGATTCCGGGACGAACACTGAAGCTTTCTTT.

The chain combines TRBV30 with TRBJ2-7; tentative D call: TRBD1 (5 bases). With 2 bases removed from V and 6 bases from J, the gap between germline ends came to 17 bases. CDR1 and CDR2 from the germline V gene are GTSNPN and SVGIG (reference sequence). The CDR3 spans 14 residues. Here the CDR3 DNA reads TGTGCCTGGAGTCGAACTACACAGGTCGGCGAGCAGTACTTC. Amino acid sequence: CAWSRTTQVGEQYF.

The V gene is TRBV5-1, the J gene TRBJ2-5; TRBD1 agrees at 8 bases. This CDR3 has 15 amino acids. V lost 4 bases and J lost 3; bases outside the gene matches: 8. Looked up from germline, CDR1 is SGHRS and CDR2 is YFSETQ. In DNA, the CDR3 is TGCGCCAGCAGCCGGGATGGACAGGGCAAAGAGACCCAGTACTTC. Translation gives CASSRDGQGKETQYF.

The chain uses TRBV6-6 and TRBJ2-1; 9 nucleotides align to TRBD2. The V segment lost 2 bases and the J segment 4 bases; nucleotides outside the gene matches: 6. Germline V lookup: CDR1 MNHNY, CDR2 SVGAGI (reference sequence). This CDR3 is 16 amino acids long. CDR3 DNA: TGTGCCAGCAGTTACGGACTAGCGAGGGGTTACAATGAGCAGTTCTTC. Its protein product is CASSYGLARGYNEQFF.

Concerning this clone itself: Other nucleotide sequences in the sample specify the same CDR3. The rearrangement joins TRBV7-2 to TRBJ2-7; no clear D gene. CDR3 length equals 13 residues. The germline CDR1 and CDR2 sequences are SGHTA and FQGNSA. Trimming shortened V by 1 base and J by 3 bases, and 7 bases separated the two germline ends. In nucleotides, the CDR3 is TGTGCCAGCAGCTTAGGAAGGAACTACGAGCAGTACTTC. This gives the protein CASSLGRNYEQYF.

The rearrangement links TRBV4-3 to TRBJ2-4, with no clear D. The CDR3 covers 13 residues. The germline CDR1 and CDR2 sequences are LGHNA and YSLEER. Trimming removed 1 base from V and 6 bases from J, with 7 bases in between. The CDR3 DNA reads as TGCGCCAGCAGCCAAGGCCGAAGAAACATTCAGTACTTC. It is translated as CASSQGRRNIQYF.

The rearrangement uses TRBV2 and TRBJ1-5, with D tentatively TRBD1 (5 bases). V was cut by 1 base and J by 6 bases, with 7 bases left in between. CDR3 length: 13 amino acids. The germline V gene encodes CDR1 SNHLY and CDR2 FYNNEI. The CDR3 nucleotides read TGTGCCAGCAGTGAAGGGGGGATTCAGCCCCAGCATTTT. This encodes CASSEGGIQPQHF. The full variable domain, completed using reference TRBV2 and TRBJ1-5, is EPEVTQTPSHQVTQMGQEVILRCVPISNHLYFYWYRQILGQKVEFLVSFYNNEISEKSEIFDDQFSVERPDGSNFTLKIRSTKLEDSAMYFCASSEGGIQPQHFGDGTRLSIL.

The table lists this clone with a few counts. The rearrangement links TRBV29-1 to TRBJ2-1; TRBD2 might be the D (6 bases). The V and J ends lost 4 bases and 15 bases respectively, with 22 bases between them. Germline lookup yields CDR1 SQVTM and CDR2 ANQGSEA. This CDR3 is built from 13 residues. CDR3 amino acids: CSVGLTRAAGRFF. The CDR3 DNA reads as TGCAGCGTTGGATTGACTAGAGCGGCAGGGCGGTTCTTC.

The rearrangement links TRBV20-1 to TRBJ1-2; D is possibly TRBD1 (6 bases). The CDR3 extends over 11 amino acids. Germline lookup yields CDR1 DFQATT and CDR2 SNEGSKA (reference sequence). V shed 5 bases and J shed 7 bases, with 11 bases lying between them. The CDR3 is CSAPGAGGYTF. The CDR3 coding sequence is TGCAGTGCTCCAGGGGCCGGTGGCTACACCTTC.

The chain links TRBV10-3 to TRBJ2-1; TRBD1 agrees at 10 bases. The trim removed 5 bases at V and 10 bases at J, leaving 8 bases unmatched. CDR1 ENHRY and CDR2 SYGVKD come from the germline V gene. This CDR3 has 14 amino acids. The DNA of the CDR3 is TGTGCCATCAGTATAGACAGGGGGCTGTCCGAGCAGTTCTTC. Amino acid sequence: CAISIDRGLSEQFF.

By proportion, this clone is medium-sized. The chain uses TRBV27 and TRBJ2-5; 10 bases are shared with TRBD2. The germline CDR1 and CDR2 sequences are MNHEY and SMNVEV (reference sequence). J gave up 5 bases and V 0 bases, and 0 bases lay outside the gene matches. This CDR3 has 14 amino acids. This chain's CDR3 is CASSLSSGRETQYF. CDR3 DNA sequence: TGTGCCAGCAGTTTATCTAGCGGGAGGGAGACCCAGTACTTC.

There are a few counts of this clone. At one end the junction does not follow the germline gene, possibly because of a read error. V usage is TRBV29-1 and J usage is TRBJ2-7, with D perhaps matching TRBD2 (5 bases). CDR3 length: 12 residues. Per the germline V gene, CDR1 is SQVTM and CDR2 is ANQGSEA. CDR3 protein: CPNHGGSYEQYF. In nucleotides, the CDR3 is TGTCCTAACCACGGAGGTTCCTACGAGCAGTACTTC.